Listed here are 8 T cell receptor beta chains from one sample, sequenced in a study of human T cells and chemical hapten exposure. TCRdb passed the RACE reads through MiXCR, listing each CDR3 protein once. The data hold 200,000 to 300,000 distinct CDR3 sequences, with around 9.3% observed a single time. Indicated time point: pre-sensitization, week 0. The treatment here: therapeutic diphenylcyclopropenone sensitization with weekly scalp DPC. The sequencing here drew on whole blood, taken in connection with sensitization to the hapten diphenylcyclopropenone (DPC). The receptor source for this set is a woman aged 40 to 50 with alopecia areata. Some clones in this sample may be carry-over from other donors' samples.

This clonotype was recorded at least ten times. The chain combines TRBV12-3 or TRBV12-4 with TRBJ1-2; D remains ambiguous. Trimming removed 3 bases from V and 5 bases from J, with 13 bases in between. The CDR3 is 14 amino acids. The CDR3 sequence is CASSFARRYYGYTF. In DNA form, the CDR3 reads TGTGCCAGCAGTTTCGCAAGGAGATATTATGGCTACACCTTC.

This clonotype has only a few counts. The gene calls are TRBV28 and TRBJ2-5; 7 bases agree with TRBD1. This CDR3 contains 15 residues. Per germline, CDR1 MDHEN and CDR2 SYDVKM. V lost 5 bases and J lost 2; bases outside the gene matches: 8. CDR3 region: CASSPQGDSQETQYF. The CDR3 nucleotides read TGTGCCAGCAGTCCCCAAGGGGACAGTCAAGAGACCCAGTACTTC.

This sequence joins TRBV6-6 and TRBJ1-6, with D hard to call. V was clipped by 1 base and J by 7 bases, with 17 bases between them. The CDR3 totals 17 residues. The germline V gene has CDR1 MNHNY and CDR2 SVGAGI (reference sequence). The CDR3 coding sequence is TGTGCCAGCAGTTACTTTCAGAGGGCACAAGAGAATTCACCCCTCCACTTT. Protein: CASSYFQRAQENSPLHF.

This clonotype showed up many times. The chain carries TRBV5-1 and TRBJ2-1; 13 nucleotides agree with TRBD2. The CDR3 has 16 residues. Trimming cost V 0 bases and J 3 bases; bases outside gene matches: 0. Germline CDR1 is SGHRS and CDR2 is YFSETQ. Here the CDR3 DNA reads TGCGCCAGCAGCTTGGGACTAGCGGGAGGCTACAATGAGCAGTTCTTC. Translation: CASSLGLAGGYNEQFF.

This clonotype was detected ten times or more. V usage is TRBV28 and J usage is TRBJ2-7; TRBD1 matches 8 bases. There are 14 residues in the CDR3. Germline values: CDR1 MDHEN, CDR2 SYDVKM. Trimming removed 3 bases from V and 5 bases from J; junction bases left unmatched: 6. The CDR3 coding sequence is TGTGCCAGCAGTTTTGGGGACAGGTCGAACGAGCAGTACTTC. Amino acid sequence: CASSFGDRSNEQYF.

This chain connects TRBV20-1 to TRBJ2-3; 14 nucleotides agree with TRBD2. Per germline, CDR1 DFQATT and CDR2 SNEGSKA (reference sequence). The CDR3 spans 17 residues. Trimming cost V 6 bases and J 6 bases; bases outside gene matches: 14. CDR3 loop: CSAPGLAGEGTPDTQYF. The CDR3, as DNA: TGCAGTGCCCCGGGACTAGCGGGAGAGGGGACCCCGGATACGCAGTATTTT.

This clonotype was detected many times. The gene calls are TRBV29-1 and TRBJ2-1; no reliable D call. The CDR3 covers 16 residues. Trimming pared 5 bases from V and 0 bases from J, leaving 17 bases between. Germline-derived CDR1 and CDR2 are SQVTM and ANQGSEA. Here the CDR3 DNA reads TGCAGCGTTAACCTTCTCGGATACGACTCCTACAATGAGCAGTTCTTC. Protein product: CSVNLLGYDSYNEQFF.

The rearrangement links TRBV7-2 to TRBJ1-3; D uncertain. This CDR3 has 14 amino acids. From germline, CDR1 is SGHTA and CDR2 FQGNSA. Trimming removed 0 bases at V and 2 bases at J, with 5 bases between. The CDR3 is CASSLAGPGNTIYF. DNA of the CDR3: TGTGCCAGCAGCTTAGCAGGGCCTGGAAACACCATATATTTT. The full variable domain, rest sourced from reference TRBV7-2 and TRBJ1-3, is GAGVSQSPSNKVTEKGKDVELRCDPISGHTALYWYRQSLGQGLEFLIYFQGNSAPDKSGLPSDRFSAERTGGSVSTLTIQRTQQEDSAVYLCASSLAGPGNTIYFGEGSWLTVV.